This T cell receptor (beta chain) was identified in a study of blood T cell repertoires in COVID-19. Overall study context: Acute and convalescent COVID-19 specimens originated in the United States, Italy and Spain. From T cells, B-cell-depleted T cells, or PBMCs came the material, which was cDNA or gDNA.

The Seattle site enrolled patients during active infection and followed them longitudinally. The germline CDR1 and CDR2 sequences are DFQATT and SNEGSKA (reference sequence). Trimming cost V 3 bases and J 8 bases, with 13 bases left between them. CDR3 length: 12 residues. Under the authors' procedure: Quantification of nucleated cells was approximated via reference gene primer amplification. The assay was immunoSEQ multiplex PCR, and TCRdb's table has in-frame clones only and misses some. V and J calls and clone size are given by that table; D and trimming were obtained from the DNA. The data show under 250,000 clones, with 86% seen just once and around a tenth held by the top ten.

The TCR comes from a man aged 45-65 years with COVID-19, enrolled during active disease. The chain links TRBV20-1 to TRBJ1-2; D perhaps matches TRBD1 (6 bases). What was sequenced was peripheral blood. The DNA of the CDR3 is TGCAGTGCTAGTCTACAGGGAAAAGGCTACACCTTC. Translating it yields CSASLQGKGYTF.